These 13 T cell receptor beta chains were all obtained from the same sample, sequenced in a study of human T cells and chemical hapten exposure (dated by TCRdb to about 2021). Library creation used RACE. Sequenced using a NextSeq 500. The public reads were quality trimmed at Q25 with fastp and then assembled into clones with MiXCR by TCRdb, keeping productive beta chains. Here each entry gathers all rows of one CDR3 protein and keeps the most common genes and DNA. The sample table holds about 84,000 distinct CDR3 sequences, of which 10% were seen once. The top ten clonotypes cover less than 6.5% of the sample. The sample's time point label, in plain terms: patch test 2, 6 weeks after DPC sensitization. The sample's treatment or condition, from its label and the paper: therapeutic diphenylcyclopropenone sensitization with weekly scalp DPC. Sequences were derived from whole blood, sampled in connection with sensitization to the hapten diphenylcyclopropenone (DPC). The receptors were sampled from a woman aged 45-65 years with alopecia areata. Some clones in this sample may be carry-over from other donors' samples.

The V and J genes are TRBV5-1 and TRBJ1-1, with D perhaps TRBD1 (5 bases). From germline, CDR1 is SGHRS and CDR2 YFSETQ. Between the trimmed V and J ends, which lost 4 bases and 0 bases, there was a span of 13 bases. The CDR3 contains 15 residues. CDR3 protein: CASSPDTGMNTEAFF. The CDR3 DNA reads TGCGCCAGCAGCCCGGACACGGGGATGAACACTGAAGCTTTCTTT.

This clonotype was detected a few times. One end of the junction is discordant with germline, which a read error may explain. V is TRBV2 and J is TRBJ1-5, with D perhaps matching TRBD1 (6 bases). Per the germline V gene, CDR1 is SNHLY and CDR2 is FYNNEI. The CDR3 totals 11 residues. The CDR3 sequence is CASSVRRDILF. CDR3 DNA: TGTGCCAGCAGCGTTAGACGGGACATACTTTTT.

This clonotype was recorded at least ten times. V gene TRBV6-5 combines with J gene TRBJ1-1; 8 nucleotides align to TRBD1. Germline V lookup: CDR1 MNHEY, CDR2 SVGAGI. Germline trimming cut 6 bases from V and 0 bases from J; bases unmatched to any gene: 9. This CDR3 region has 16 residues. The CDR3 bases are TGTGCCAGCAGAACTCCGACAGGGGCCCTGAACACTGAAGCTTTCTTT. This codes for CASRTPTGALNTEAFF.

The J gene is TRBJ2-5, the V gene TRBV15; either TRBD1 or TRBD2 may supply D (5 bases each). Germline V gene sequence: CDR1 LNHNV, CDR2 YYDKDF (reference sequence). The CDR3 length is 16 residues. V was cut by 1 base and J by 5 bases, with 17 bases left in between. The CDR3 loop is CATSRVLVEDNETQYF. The CDR3 coding sequence is TGTGCCACCAGCAGAGTTTTAGTGGAGGACAATGAGACCCAGTACTTC.

This clonotype was seen a few times. The chain recombines TRBV7-9 with TRBJ1-1, with 10 bases fitting TRBD1. J was trimmed by 1 base and V by 4 bases; bases with no gene match: 3. This CDR3 has 15 amino acids. Germline values: CDR1 SEHNR, CDR2 FQNEAQ (reference sequence). CDR3 in amino acids: CASSSTGGSNTEAFF. The DNA for the CDR3 is TGTGCCAGCAGCTCGACAGGGGGCTCGAACACTGAAGCTTTCTTT.

This clonotype was picked up many times. The chain is built from TRBV12-3 or TRBV12-4 and TRBJ2-7; 10 nucleotides agree with TRBD1. V was clipped by 4 bases and J by 1 base; unmatched bases: 7. There are 16 residues in the CDR3. The DNA for the CDR3 is TGTGCCAGCAGTTCCTGGACAGGGGGTGCGTCCTACGAGCAGTACTTC. Amino acid sequence: CASSSWTGGASYEQYF.

This rearrangement joins TRBV14 to TRBJ2-1; TRBD2 is a possible D gene (5 bases). The CDR3 is 14 residues long. The V and J ends lost 0 bases and 4 bases respectively, with 7 bases between them. CDR1 SGHDN and CDR2 FVKESK come from the germline V gene. The CDR3 DNA follows: TGTGCCAGCAGCCAAGACCGGGGATACAATGAGCAGTTCTTC. This encodes CASSQDRGYNEQFF.

There are many counts of this clonotype. V gene TRBV28 combines with J gene TRBJ2-2, with 9 nucleotides matching TRBD2. Germline loops: CDR1 MDHEN, CDR2 SYDVKM. The CDR3 sequence is 16 residues long. Trimming removed 2 bases from V and 2 bases from J; junction bases left unmatched: 3. The CDR3 DNA sequence: TGTGCCAGCAGTTTACCAGCGGGAGGAAACACCGGGGAGCTGTTTTTT. Its translation: CASSLPAGGNTGELFF.

Many counts were recorded for this clonotype. The CDR3 DNA is TGTGCCAGCAGCTCGGGACTAGCGGGAGTTGATGAGCAGTTCTTC. Encoded protein: CASSSGLAGVDEQFF. The chain is built from TRBV7-8 and TRBJ2-1; the match to TRBD2 covers 14 bases. CDR3 length: 15 amino acids. Germline CDR1 is SGHVS and CDR2 is FQNEAQ. V dropped 4 bases and J dropped 8; count of bases not matched to a gene: 4.

This clonotype came up many times. The genes are TRBV2 and TRBJ2-1, with D perhaps assigned TRBD1 or TRBD2 (5 bases each). The germline V and J ends were trimmed by 11 bases and 6 bases, with 11 bases remaining between them. In germline, CDR1 is SNHLY, CDR2 FYNNEI. This CDR3 region has 11 residues. DNA of the CDR3: TGTGCCGGCCGGGGCCGCAATGAGCAGTTCTTC. Translation: CAGRGRNEQFF.

In its sample, this clonotype was seen many times. The chain carries TRBV12-5 and TRBJ2-1; 7 bases match TRBD2. V lost 7 bases and J lost 6; bases outside the gene matches: 9. Germline V gene lookup returns CDR1 LGHNT and CDR2 FRNRAP. The CDR3 is made up of 14 amino acids. CDR3 in amino acids: CASAWRESINEQFF. For the CDR3, the DNA is TGTGCTAGTGCTTGGCGGGAGTCAATCAATGAGCAGTTCTTC.

CDR3 bases: TGTGCCTGGAGTGCAATGACTGAAGCTTTCTTT. It yields the protein CAWSAMTEAFF. V usage is TRBV30 and J usage is TRBJ1-1; D ambiguous. Looked up from germline, CDR1 is GTSNPN and CDR2 is SVGIG (reference sequence). The CDR3 sequence is 11 residues long. The V gene lost 1 base and the J gene lost 5 bases, with 5 bases spanning the gap.

The chain uses TRBV4-1 and TRBJ1-5; no firm D call. CDR1 is MGHRA, CDR2 YSYEKL, per germline. Trimming took 2 bases from V and 0 from J, leaving 11 bases between them. This CDR3 comprises 16 residues. CDR3 DNA: TGCGCCAGCAGCCAAAATACAGCCTTTAGCAATCAGCCCCAGCATTTT. As protein: CASSQNTAFSNQPQHF.